These 21 T cell receptor beta chains were sequenced from one sample in a study of cytomegalovirus exposure and HLA in healthy donors. With 60 Vbeta and 13 Jbeta primers, the PCR was carried out. Sequencing was performed with immunoSEQ multiplex PCR; in TCRdb, only in-frame clones are kept and a portion is missing. The sample shows 110,000 to 150,000 clones, 60% to 85% of them seen only once. The sequencing sample was made of PBMCs. The receptor source for this set is a male donor in good health and CMV-seronegative.

The CDR3 loop reads CATSRDLAGGSTDTQYF. The CDR3 DNA reads TGTGCCACCAGCAGAGATCTAGCGGGGGGAAGCACAGATACGCAGTATTTT. The V gene is TRBV15, the J gene TRBJ2-3; 11 bases are shared with TRBD2. V was clipped by 0 bases and J by 0 bases; unmatched bases: 2. Germline loops: CDR1 LNHNV, CDR2 YYDKDF (reference sequence). The CDR3 runs 17 residues.

Only one count was recorded for this clone. This rearrangement joins TRBV4-1 to TRBJ2-7; 11 nucleotides match TRBD2. CDR3 length: 15 amino acids. The V and J ends lost 4 bases and 0 bases, in that order; junction bases with no gene match: 2. Germline loops: CDR1 MGHRA, CDR2 YSYEKL. Here the CDR3 reads CASSRTSGSSYEQYF. CDR3 nucleotides: TGCGCCAGCAGCCGAACTAGCGGGAGCTCCTACGAGCAGTACTTC.

The chain recombines TRBV19 with TRBJ1-3; the D is unclear. Per germline, CDR1 LNHDA and CDR2 SQIVND (reference sequence). The V end lost 9 bases, the J end lost 2 bases, and 14 bases lay between the germline ends. CDR3 length equals 14 residues. This CDR3 is CASSPVSPGNTIYF. In DNA form, the CDR3 reads TGTGCCAGCTCTCCCGTGTCCCCTGGAAACACCATATATTTT.

This chain uses TRBV30 with TRBJ1-1; D is unresolved. Germline V gene sequence: CDR1 GTSNPN, CDR2 SVGIG (reference sequence). V was trimmed by 0 bases and J by 7 bases, leaving 12 bases between them. This CDR3 spans 13 amino acids. For the CDR3, the DNA is TGTGCCTGGAGTGTATGGGCCGCTAATGAAGCTTTCTTT. The encoded protein is CAWSVWAANEAFF.

The rearrangement joins TRBV7-9 to TRBJ1-1; TRBD1 matches 7 bases. V shed 1 base and J 4 bases; nucleotides not matched to a gene: 3. Germline CDR1 and CDR2: SEHNR and FQNEAQ (reference sequence). There are 14 residues in the CDR3. The CDR3 loop reads CASSLEGAGTEAFF. CDR3 in DNA: TGTGCCAGCAGCTTAGAGGGGGCGGGCACTGAAGCTTTCTTT.

This sequence joins TRBV11-2 and TRBJ1-1, with 8 nucleotides matching TRBD1. With 4 bases clipped from V and 6 bases from J, the junction kept 10 bases outside the gene matches. The germline V gene encodes CDR1 SGHAT and CDR2 FQNNGV. This CDR3 has 15 residues. This CDR3 reads CASSSLTGDVAEAFF. The CDR3 nucleotides read TGTGCCAGCAGCTCCCTGACAGGGGACGTCGCTGAAGCTTTCTTT.

Only one count was recorded for this clone. This chain uses TRBV6-6 with TRBJ1-2; weak D call: TRBD1 (5 bases). V shed 6 bases and J shed 7 bases, with 12 bases lying between them. CDR1 and CDR2 from the germline V gene are MNHNY and SVGAGI (reference sequence). This CDR3 comprises 12 residues. The chain's CDR3 is CASRSEGFGYTF. Here the CDR3 DNA reads TGTGCCAGCAGATCGGAGGGGTTTGGCTACACCTTC.

Concerning this clone itself: Germline is not matched at one junction end, which may reflect a read error. This chain links TRBV4-1 with TRBJ1-5, with 10 bases that match TRBD1. From germline, CDR1 is MGHRA and CDR2 YSYEKL. This CDR3 has 16 amino acids. The CDR3 protein is CARSQERDRGSQPQHF. The CDR3 nucleotides read TGCGCCCGCAGCCAAGAGCGGGACAGGGGAAGCCAGCCCCAGCATTTT.

The V and J genes are TRBV5-4 and TRBJ2-7; possibly TRBD1 for D (6 bases). V lost 3 bases to trimming and J lost 3 bases, with 13 bases between them. Germline-derived CDR1 and CDR2 are SGHNT and YYREEE (reference sequence). The CDR3 extends over 14 amino acids. The CDR3 region has the DNA TGTGCCAGCAGCTCCACCGGGACAAACTACGAGCAGTACTTC. Protein sequence: CASSSTGTNYEQYF. The variable domain in full, with the rest retrieved from reference TRBV5-4 and TRBJ2-7, is ETGVTQSPTHLIKTRGQQVTLRCSSQSGHNTVSWYQQALGQGPQFIFQYYREEENGRGNFPPRFSGLQFPNYSSELNVNALELDDSALYLCASSSTGTNYEQYFGPGTRLTVT.

This clone has just one count. This sequence joins TRBV30 and TRBJ1-4; TRBD1 is a possible D gene (6 bases). Looked up from germline, CDR1 is GTSNPN and CDR2 is SVGIG (reference sequence). V lost 3 bases to trimming and J lost 5 bases, with 10 bases between them. CDR3 size: 13 residues. CDR3 residues: CAWSRGPNEKLFF. The DNA for the CDR3 is TGTGCCTGGAGCAGGGGCCCGAATGAAAAACTGTTTTTT.

The chain employs TRBV11-2 and TRBJ1-4, with 8 bases aligning to TRBD1. Trimming at V came to 8 bases and at J to 7 bases, leaving 9 bases not matched to a gene. CDR3 length equals 14 residues. CDR1 SGHAT and CDR2 FQNNGV come from the germline V gene. The CDR3 sequence: CASDTTGVGEKLFF. CDR3 sequence (DNA): TGTGCCAGCGACACGACAGGGGTGGGTGAAAAACTGTTTTTT.

The chain uses TRBV5-5 and TRBJ2-7; TRBD1 agrees at 10 bases. Germline V gene sequence: CDR1 SGHKS, CDR2 YYEKEE (reference sequence). This CDR3 comprises 16 residues. Unmatched junction bases numbered 9, after V lost 2 bases and J lost 4 bases. The CDR3 loop is CASSFSRDRGRYEQYF. The CDR3 DNA is TGTGCCAGCAGCTTTAGTCGGGACAGGGGTCGGTACGAGCAGTACTTC.

The rearrangement joins TRBV19 to TRBJ2-7; the match to TRBD1 covers 10 bases. The CDR3 is 15 amino acids. The V gene's germline CDR1 is LNHDA and CDR2 SQIVND (reference sequence). Trimming cost V 7 bases and J 5 bases; bases outside gene matches: 11. This CDR3 is CASTMRGQGPDEQYF. DNA of the CDR3: TGTGCCAGTACCATGCGGGGACAGGGGCCTGACGAGCAGTACTTC.

The chain joins TRBV6-5 to TRBJ2-3; 15 bases match TRBD2. This CDR3 is built from 15 residues. Trimming at V came to 7 bases and at J to 4 bases, leaving 3 bases not matched to a gene. Germline V gene sequence: CDR1 MNHEY, CDR2 SVGAGI. CDR3 sequence: CASKGTSGGPDTQYF. CDR3 sequence (DNA): TGTGCCAGCAAAGGGACTAGCGGGGGGCCAGATACGCAGTATTTT.

Concerning this clone itself: At one of its ends the junction is not consistent with the germline gene, which may arise from a read error. This sequence joins TRBV5-1 and TRBJ2-7, with 8 nucleotides matching TRBD1. The CDR3 totals 16 residues. Germline V gene sequence: CDR1 SGHRS, CDR2 YFSETQ. The CDR3 here is CAGSLDSGGGPYEQYF. DNA of the CDR3: TGCGCCGGCAGCTTGGATTCAGGGGGCGGCCCCTACGAGCAGTACTTC.

The J gene is TRBJ1-1, the V gene TRBV6-5; D unclear. Trimming pared 5 bases from V and 0 bases from J, leaving 13 bases between. The CDR3 extends over 15 amino acids. The germline V gene encodes CDR1 MNHEY and CDR2 SVGAGI. The CDR3 here is CASSPSTLMNTEAFF. Written as DNA, the CDR3 is TGTGCCAGCAGTCCTTCGACTCTCATGAACACTGAAGCTTTCTTT.

The rearrangement links TRBV7-9 to TRBJ2-5, with 11 bases identical to TRBD2. The CDR3 is 16 residues long. Germline V CDR1 and CDR2: SEHNR, FQNEAQ (reference sequence). V lost 3 bases and J lost 5; bases outside the gene matches: 8. This CDR3 reads CASSFGNSGGVETQYF. In DNA, the CDR3 is TGTGCCAGCAGCTTCGGCAATAGCGGGGGGGTGGAGACCCAGTACTTC.

This rearrangement joins TRBV10-3 to TRBJ2-7; no clear D. This CDR3 region has 17 residues. The V end was cut by 2 bases, the J end by 7 bases, with 24 bases between. Germline V lookup: CDR1 ENHRY, CDR2 SYGVKD. CDR3 loop: CAISEPDFYSNPWEQYF. CDR3 bases: TGTGCCATCAGTGAGCCTGATTTCTACAGTAATCCCTGGGAGCAGTACTTC.

Remarks on this clone: The junction differs from germline at one of its ends, possibly a read error. This chain uses TRBV5-1 with TRBJ2-2, with a tentative D call TRBD1 (5 bases). In germline, CDR1 is SGHRS, CDR2 YFSETQ. The CDR3 has 15 amino acids. CDR3 amino acids: CPSSPRTSNTGELFF. As DNA, the CDR3 is TGCCCCAGCAGCCCCAGGACATCGAACACCGGGGAGCTGTTTTTT.

This rearrangement joins TRBV5-1 to TRBJ2-1, with no clear D. CDR3 length equals 15 residues. Germline lookup yields CDR1 SGHRS and CDR2 YFSETQ. Trimming removed 0 bases from V and 7 bases from J, with 14 bases in between. The CDR3 sequence is CASSLVSNLVNEQFF. CDR3 coding DNA: TGCGCCAGCAGCTTGGTTTCTAATCTGGTTAATGAGCAGTTCTTC. The full variable domain, with the rest looked up from reference TRBV5-1 and TRBJ2-1, is KAGVTQTPRYLIKTRGQQVTLSCSPISGHRSVSWYQQTPGQGLQFLFEYFSETQRNKGNFPGRFSGRQFSNSRSEMNVSTLELGDSALYLCASSLVSNLVNEQFFGPGTRLTVL.

The chain combines TRBV5-1 with TRBJ2-7; 9 bases match TRBD2. This CDR3 is 16 amino acids long. The J segment lost 4 bases and the V segment lost 3 bases, leaving 11 bases of the junction unmatched. The germline V gene has CDR1 SGHRS and CDR2 YFSETQ. The CDR3 DNA sequence: TGCGCCAGCAGCTCACCTCTAGCGGGAAGAGCGTACGAGCAGTACTTC. Its protein is CASSSPLAGRAYEQYF. Full variable domain (rest looked up from reference TRBV5-1 and TRBJ2-7): KAGVTQTPRYLIKTRGQQVTLSCSPISGHRSVSWYQQTPGQGLQFLFEYFSETQRNKGNFPGRFSGRQFSNSRSEMNVSTLELGDSALYLCASSSPLAGRAYEQYFGPGTRLTVT.